This TCR beta chain is drawn from a study of monozygotic twins with inflammatory bowel disease (dated by TCRdb to the late 2010s). In the study overall: A total of 28 monozygotic twin pairs were included in the full study, comprising nine German pairs (four IBD-concordant, five IBD-discordant) and 19 IBD-discordant Danish pairs. The search for disease-associated traits relied mainly on comparing, within discordant pairs, IBD patients with their genetically identical healthy co-twins. Each individual had, on average, about 151 000 unique TCRalpha sequences and 181 000 unique TCRbeta sequences available for analysis. Findings and caveats that apply to the study as a whole: The analysis was unable to tell apart different T cell subtypes. The results gave no support for a single strong signal or clonotype linked to IBD. Repertoire similarity did not differ between concordant and discordant twins, which could be due to limited statistical power. Because patients received different immunosuppressive treatments, the repertoires may have picked up extra background noise and variability between individuals. Fewer clonotypes were shared with other individuals by IBD patients than by healthy twins, most markedly in patients showing signs of disease activity. Measured by the inverse Simpson index, TCRbeta repertoire diversity was lower in IBD patients than in their healthy co-twins.

From each donor, a roughly 2.6 ml peripheral blood sample was collected into PAXgene tubes and stored at -80 degrees C. Total RNA was isolated from whole blood with the PAXgene blood miRNA kit on an automated QIAcube, without T cell sorting. Peripheral blood from monozygotic twin pairs, either concordant or discordant for inflammatory bowel disease, underwent deep TCRalpha and TCRbeta repertoire profiling that used unique molecular barcoding. Smoking habits were recorded for all twin pairs, and each individual was classified as a current, former or never smoker. About this clonotype: This receptor's antigen is unknown.

Spanning cysteine to phenylalanine, the CDR3 consists of 14 amino acids. The DNA is unrecorded. CDR1 and CDR2 (SGHNT, YYREEE) derive from the germline V gene (reference sequence). Libraries were prepared through 5' RACE. Preparation of each TCR library used roughly 3.5 ug of total RNA. cDNA was synthesized with SMARTScribe reverse transcriptase in eight separate reactions per sample. During cDNA synthesis, unique molecular identifiers containing a 6-nucleotide sample barcode were introduced by template switching. TCRalpha and TCRbeta cDNA was amplified in two nested PCRs of 16 and 9 cycles, and bead purification was carried out after each PCR. Before amplification, the cDNA was both treated with uracil DNA-glycosylase and purified with the QIAquick PCR purification kit. The second PCR added Illumina TruSeq-compatible adapters along with sample-specific barcodes. Library quality and concentration were checked on TapeStation and Qubit, and libraries were pooled at 4.5 to 5.5 ng each. Pooled libraries were sequenced on an Illumina HiSeq2500 single-index Rapid Run with 2 x 100 bp reads and custom sequencing primers. As for the authors' bioinformatics: PCR and sequencing errors were corrected by UMI-based consensus assembly using MiGEC version 1.2.6. MiXCR version 2.1.1 was used for V(D)J alignment, clonotype assembly and CDR3 extraction. To normalise gene usage, clonotype sharing and MAIT/NKT TCR abundance, the analysis used the top 1000, 10 000 and 20 000 clonotypes per sample. Diversity was computed as the inverse Simpson index with the vegan R package after downsampling to 27 000 UMIs. Paired Mann-Whitney U tests were applied to discordant twin pairs, with Benjamini-Hochberg correction for multiple testing. Each entry corresponds to one CDR3 protein sequence from reads that TCRdb reprocessed, and DNA is not given. The V and J calls, along with clone size, are taken from TCRdb and not from the paper's own processing. The table of this sample itemizes around 370,000 distinct CDR3 sequences. The top ten constitute 2.6% of the sample.

Sequenced input: blood. The TCR was taken from a human donor with ulcerative colitis or Crohn's disease, or a healthy co-twin of an affected twin (not recorded which). The V gene is TRBV5-4 and the J gene is TRBJ2-5; TCRdb selects TRBD2, and the lack of DNA leaves this call unchecked. CDR3 region: CASSPIRKGETQYF.